This T cell receptor (beta chain) was identified in a study of early T cells in non-severe SARS-CoV-2 infection. As for the study in general: Alpha and beta chains were unpaired, from unsorted whole-blood bulk RNA.

This clonotype has just a few counts. Deletions cut 0 bases from V and 2 bases from J, with 8 bases between. There are 14 residues in the CDR3. Germline V gives CDR1 DFQATT, CDR2 SNEGSKA (reference sequence). cDNA molecules, individually, were tagged with unique molecular identifiers. Each CDR3 protein gets one entry after TCRdb re-called the 5' RACE reads with MiXCR. The sample has roughly 120,000 distinct CDR3 sequences, 15% seen once. V usage is TRBV20-1 and J usage is TRBJ1-3; D unclear. The source of this sequence is an adult who was a healthcare worker with PCR-confirmed SARS-CoV-2 infection or an uninfected control (not recorded which). The sample consisted of whole blood. CDR3 sequence reads: CSARDIDAGNTIYF. CDR3 in DNA: TGCAGTGCTAGAGATATCGACGCTGGAAACACCATATATTTT.